A selection of T cell receptor beta chains follows, all from one sample in a study of OX40 agonist ivuxolimab in advanced cancers. The assay was immunoSEQ multiplex PCR, and TCRdb's table has in-frame clones only and misses some. The sample carries 24,000 or so clones, roughly 85% recorded once. Specimen: CD4+ or CD8+ T cells sorted from blood, collected in a trial of the OX40 agonist ivuxolimab. The source of these receptors is an adult with an advanced solid tumor such as melanoma, head and neck, liver or kidney cancer. Both conserved end residues are part of each CDR3. The D gene is left open where the match is weak. Rows may omit the clone size; those that give it use once, few, many or a size class.

J: TRBJ2-7
size: .
D: .
V: TRBV10-3
CDR3: CAIGRIDNPYEQYF
DNA: TGTGCCATCGGACGCATCGACAATCCCTACGAGCAGTACTTC

J: TRBJ1-1
size: .
D: .
V: TRBV27
CDR3: CASSLSMLPGTEAFF
DNA: TGTGCCAGCAGTTTATCGATGCTCCCAGGCACTGAAGCTTTCTTT

J: TRBJ1-1
size: .
D: .
V: TRBV27
CDR3: CASSFGRTAPLNTEAFF
DNA: TGTGCCAGCAGTTTCGGCAGGACAGCCCCACTGAACACTGAAGCTTTCTTT

J: TRBJ2-7
size: .
D: .
V: TRBV5-8
CDR3: CASSLVIRVGQYF
DNA: TGTGCCAGCAGCTTGGTAATCCGGGTCGGGCAGTACTTC

J: TRBJ1-2
size: .
D: .
V: TRBV5-1
CDR3: CASSLGGGYTF
DNA: TGCGCCAGCAGCTTGGGGGGGGGCTACACCTTC

J: TRBJ1-2
size: few
D: .
V: TRBV2
CDR3: CASSAGFPNGYTF
DNA: TGTGCCAGCAGTGCCGGATTCCCTAATGGCTACACCTTC

J: TRBJ2-2
size: .
D: .
V: TRBV29-1
CDR3: CSVGGQTDTGELFF
DNA: TGCAGCGTTGGAGGACAGACTGATACCGGGGAGCTGTTTTTT

J: TRBJ1-3
size: few
D: .
V: TRBV18
CDR3: CASSPSGGKIGNTIYF
DNA: TGTGCCAGCTCACCCTCCGGGGGGAAGATAGGAAACACCATATATTTT

J: TRBJ2-2
size: .
D: TRBD2
V: TRBV9
CDR3: CASSMGLAGGTGQAGELFF
DNA: TGTGCCAGCAGCATGGGACTAGCGGGGGGGACAGGACAGGCCGGGGAGCTGTTTTTT

J: TRBJ2-5
size: .
D: .
V: TRBV18
CDR3: CASSPGEGTQYF
DNA: TGTGCCAGCTCACCGGGCGAAGGGACCCAGTACTTC

J: TRBJ2-3
size: .
D: TRBD1
V: TRBV5-1
CDR3: CAIPDTGEYTQYF
DNA: TGCGCCATCCCAGACACAGGGGAATATACGCAGTATTTT

J: TRBJ1-2
size: .
D: .
V: TRBV25-1
CDR3: CASSEERVNYGYTF
DNA: TGTGCCAGCAGTGAAGAGCGGGTTAACTATGGCTACACCTTC

J: TRBJ1-1
size: .
D: .
V: TRBV7-2
CDR3: CASSFGRSTEAFF
DNA: TGTGCCAGCAGCTTCGGGAGGAGCACTGAAGCTTTCTTT

J: TRBJ2-3
size: few
D: TRBD1
V: TRBV6-5
CDR3: CASSYATGITDTQYF
DNA: TGTGCCAGCAGTTACGCGACAGGGATCACAGATACGCAGTATTTT

J: TRBJ1-1
size: .
D: TRBD1
V: TRBV7-9
CDR3: CASSSQGALTEAFF
DNA: TGTGCCAGCAGCTCACAGGGGGCGTTAACTGAAGCTTTCTTT

J: TRBJ1-6
size: once
D: .
V: TRBV11-2
CDR3: CASDVSGGSKGSPLHF
DNA: TGTGCCAGCGACGTGAGCGGGGGGTCCAAGGGCTCACCCCTCCACTTT

J: TRBJ1-4
size: .
D: TRBD1
V: TRBV19
CDR3: CASSRDRETTNEKLFF
DNA: TGTGCCAGTAGTAGAGACAGGGAAACAACTAATGAAAAACTGTTTTTT

J: TRBJ1-6
size: .
D: .
V: TRBV21-1
CDR3: CASSKVRDRDNSPLHF
DNA: TGTGCCAGCAGCAAAGTCCGGGACAGGGATAATTCACCCCTCCACTTT

J: TRBJ1-1
size: .
D: .
V: TRBV10-2
CDR3: CASSEGVDTEAFF
DNA: TGCGCCAGCAGTGAGGGGGTGGACACTGAAGCTTTCTTT

J: TRBJ1-2
size: .
D: .
V: TRBV19
CDR3: CASTPSRGRGYTF
DNA: TGTGCCAGTACCCCCAGCCGGGGTCGAGGCTACACCTTC

J: TRBJ2-7
size: once
D: .
V: TRBV29-1
CDR3: CSVEVGGAGEQYF
DNA: TGCAGCGTTGAAGTAGGCGGGGCGGGGGAGCAGTACTTC

J: TRBJ1-5
size: .
D: TRBD1
V: TRBV19
CDR3: CASSRGGQGGHQPQHF
DNA: TGTGCCAGTAGTAGGGGGGGACAGGGAGGACATCAGCCCCAGCATTTT

J: TRBJ1-1
size: .
D: .
V: TRBV5-4
CDR3: CASSPNLQGNTEAFF
DNA: TGTGCCAGCAGCCCAAATCTACAGGGAAACACTGAAGCTTTCTTT

J: TRBJ1-1
size: .
D: .
V: TRBV30
CDR3: CAWSVWGTTNTEAFF
DNA: TGTGCCTGGAGTGTATGGGGCACTACGAACACTGAAGCTTTCTTT

J: TRBJ2-3
size: once
D: TRBD2
V: TRBV7-3
CDR3: CASSSSGRQGSRSDTQYF
DNA: TGTGCCAGCAGCTCGAGCGGGAGGCAGGGATCGAGGTCAGATACGCAGTATTTT

J: TRBJ1-1
size: .
D: .
V: TRBV9
CDR3: CASSVGGGPEGRAFF
DNA: TGTGCCAGCAGCGTAGGGGGAGGGCCCGAGGGGCGAGCTTTCTTT

J: TRBJ2-5
size: .
D: .
V: TRBV7-2
CDR3: CASSLAQREEETQYF
DNA: TGTGCCAGCAGCTTAGCGCAGAGAGAGGAAGAGACCCAGTACTTC

J: TRBJ1-2
size: .
D: TRBD1
V: TRBV6-6
CDR3: CASSYPDRGNYGYTF
DNA: TGTGCCAGCAGTTACCCAGACAGGGGAAACTATGGCTACACCTTC

J: TRBJ2-7
size: .
D: .
V: TRBV25-1
CDR3: CASSFAGSEQYF
DNA: TGTGCCAGCAGTTTCGCAGGGTCCGAGCAGTACTTC

J: TRBJ2-7
size: .
D: .
V: TRBV5-1
CDR3: CASSFQGNEQYF
DNA: TGCGCCAGCAGCTTCCAGGGAAACGAGCAGTACTTC

J: TRBJ1-2
size: .
D: TRBD1
V: TRBV19
CDR3: CASSFGDRVGYTF
DNA: TGTGCCAGTAGTTTCGGTGACAGGGTTGGCTACACCTTC

J: TRBJ2-1
size: .
D: .
V: TRBV7-6
CDR3: CASSLKSSYNEQFF
DNA: TGTGCCAGCAGCTTAAAGAGCTCCTACAATGAGCAGTTCTTC